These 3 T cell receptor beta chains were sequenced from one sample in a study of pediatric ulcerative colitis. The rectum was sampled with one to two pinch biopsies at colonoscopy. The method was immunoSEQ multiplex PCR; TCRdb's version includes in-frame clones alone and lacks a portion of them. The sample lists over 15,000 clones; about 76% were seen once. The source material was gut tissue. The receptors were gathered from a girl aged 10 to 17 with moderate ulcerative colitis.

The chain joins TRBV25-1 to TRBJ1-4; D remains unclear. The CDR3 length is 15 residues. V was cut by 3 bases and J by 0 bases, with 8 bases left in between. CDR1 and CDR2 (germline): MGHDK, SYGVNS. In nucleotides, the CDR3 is TGTGCCAGCAGTGATTACACCACAACTAATGAAAAACTGTTTTTT. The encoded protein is CASSDYTTTNEKLFF.

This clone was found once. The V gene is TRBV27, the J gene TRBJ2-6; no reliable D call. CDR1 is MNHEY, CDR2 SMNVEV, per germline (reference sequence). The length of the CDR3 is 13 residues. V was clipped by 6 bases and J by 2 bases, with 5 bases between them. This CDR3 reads CASRIPGANVLTF. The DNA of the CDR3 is TGTGCCAGCAGAATACCTGGGGCCAACGTCCTGACTTTC.

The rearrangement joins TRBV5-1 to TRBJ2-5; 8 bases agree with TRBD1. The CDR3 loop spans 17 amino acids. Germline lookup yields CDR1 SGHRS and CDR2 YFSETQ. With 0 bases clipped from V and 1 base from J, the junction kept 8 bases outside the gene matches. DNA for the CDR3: TGCGCCAGCAGCTTGGGCATCCAGGGGGCTATCCAAGAGACCCAGTACTTC. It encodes CASSLGIQGAIQETQYF.